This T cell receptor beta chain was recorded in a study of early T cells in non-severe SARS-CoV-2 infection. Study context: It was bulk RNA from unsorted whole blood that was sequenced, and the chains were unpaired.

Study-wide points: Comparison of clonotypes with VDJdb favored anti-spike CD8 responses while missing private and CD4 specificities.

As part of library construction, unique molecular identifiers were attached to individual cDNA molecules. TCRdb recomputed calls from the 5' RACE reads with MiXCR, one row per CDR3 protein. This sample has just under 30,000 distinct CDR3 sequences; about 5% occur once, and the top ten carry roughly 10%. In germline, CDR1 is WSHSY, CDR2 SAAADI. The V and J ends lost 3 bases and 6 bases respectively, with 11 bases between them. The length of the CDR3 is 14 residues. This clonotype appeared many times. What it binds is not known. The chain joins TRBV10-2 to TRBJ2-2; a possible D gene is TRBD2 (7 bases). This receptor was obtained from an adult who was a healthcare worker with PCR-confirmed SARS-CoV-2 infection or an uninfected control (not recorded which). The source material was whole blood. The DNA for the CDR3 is TGCGCCAGCAGTGATACGGGGGGCCCCGGGGAGCTGTTTTTT. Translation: CASSDTGGPGELFF.